A single TCR beta chain is shown here with its context. A single record per CDR3 protein comes from TCRdb applying MiXCR to the RACE reads. The data hold approximately 110,000 distinct CDR3 sequences, with under 40% observed a single time. The data derive from a study of human T cells and chemical hapten exposure. The time point is: patch test 3, about 24 weeks after DPC sensitization. Treatment described: therapeutic diphenylcyclopropenone sensitization with weekly scalp DPC. The receptor was isolated from a man between 35 and 55 years old with alopecia areata. Some clones in this sample may be carry-over from other donors' samples. The sample in question was whole blood, obtained in connection with sensitization to the hapten diphenylcyclopropenone (DPC).

The CDR3 DNA reads as TGTGCCAGCAAGCCCCCGGGTTACTCCTACGAGCAGTACTTC. Translation: CASKPPGYSYEQYF. This chain joins TRBV6-6 and TRBJ2-7; no firm D call. V lost 7 bases to trimming and J lost 0 bases, with 13 bases between them. This CDR3 is built from 14 residues. Per germline, CDR1 MNHNY and CDR2 SVGAGI (reference sequence).